The 27 T cell receptor beta chains listed next were all sequenced from one sample in a study of CD8 T cells in ankylosing spondylitis. For these receptors, no antigen is known. In TCRdb, the 5' RACE reads were re-called with MiXCR into one record per CDR3 protein. The sample records about 540,000 distinct CDR3 sequences, roughly an eighth being singletons. Broader study findings: Seven or eight highly homologous variants made up a TCR beta motif, and this motif appeared characteristic of ankylosing spondylitis blood.

The sequenced sample was blood, either unsorted or a sorted T cell fraction (not recorded which). The receptors were gathered from a male donor with ankylosing spondylitis.

This clonotype was seen more than once but under ten times. V is TRBV20-1 and J is TRBJ1-2, with no clear D. Germline V gene lookup returns CDR1 DFQATT and CDR2 SNEGSKA (reference sequence). The CDR3 has 12 amino acids. Trimming took off 3 bases at V and 6 bases at J, with 11 bases between the two ends. The CDR3 spells CSARGSGDGYTF. The DNA for the CDR3 is TGCAGTGCTAGGGGCAGCGGCGATGGCTACACCTTC.

A few counts support this clonotype. V is TRBV20-1 and J is TRBJ1-1; the match to TRBD1 covers 8 bases. Trimming removed 7 bases from V and 11 bases from J; junction bases left unmatched: 9. Germline assignment: CDR1 DFQATT and CDR2 SNEGSKA (reference sequence). The CDR3 is made up of 11 amino acids. The DNA for the CDR3 is TGCAGTGGCAGGGGGCGTGGAGAGGCTTTCTTT. Translated: CSGRGRGEAFF.

This clonotype came up many times. V gene TRBV12-3 or TRBV12-4 combines with J gene TRBJ1-2; TRBD1 aligns across 11 bases. V lost 6 bases and J lost 4; bases outside the gene matches: 10. This CDR3 is built from 16 residues. The CDR3 here is CASSRGPGTGGYGYTF. CDR3 bases: TGTGCCAGCAGCCGAGGTCCCGGGACAGGGGGCTATGGCTACACCTTC.

This clonotype was seen many times. This sequence joins TRBV10-2 and TRBJ1-5; D uncertain. V was cut by 2 bases and J by 7 bases, with 12 bases left in between. CDR1 WSHSY and CDR2 SAAADI come from the germline V gene. This CDR3 is 14 amino acids long. The CDR3 sequence is CASSESGVGQPQHF. The CDR3 DNA sequence: TGCGCCAGCAGTGAGAGCGGGGTGGGGCAGCCCCAGCATTTT.

The rearrangement joins TRBV19 to TRBJ2-7; 10 nucleotides line up with TRBD2. Losses at the gene ends were 11 bases for V and 2 bases for J; bases not matched to a gene: 12. Looked up from germline, CDR1 is LNHDA and CDR2 is SQIVND (reference sequence). CDR3 length equals 15 residues. CDR3 bases: TGTGCCTCCCTGGGGAGCGGGAGGGTTGCCTACGAGCAGTACGTC. This encodes CASLGSGRVAYEQYV.

This clonotype was observed a handful of times. V is TRBV5-1 and J is TRBJ2-5, with D hard to call. Germline V gene lookup returns CDR1 SGHRS and CDR2 YFSETQ. V was shortened by 4 bases and J by 2 bases, with 12 bases between the two germline ends. CDR3 length equals 14 residues. Written as DNA, the CDR3 is TGCGCCAGCAGCGGTACGACGCAACAAGAGACCCAGTACTTC. It yields the protein CASSGTTQQETQYF.

The rearrangement links TRBV14 to TRBJ1-2; tentatively, D is TRBD1 (5 bases). Trimming shortened V by 2 bases and J by 7 bases, and 14 bases separated the two germline ends. Germline V gene data show CDR1 as SGHDN and CDR2 as FVKESK. The CDR3 runs 14 residues. CDR3 loop: CASSQRGVSSGYTF. The DNA of the CDR3 is TGTGCCAGCAGCCAACGGGGGGTGTCTTCTGGCTACACCTTC.

V usage is TRBV12-3 or TRBV12-4 and J usage is TRBJ2-7; either TRBD1 or TRBD2 may supply D (6 bases each). CDR3 length: 13 residues. V gave up 3 bases and J gave up 2 bases, with 8 bases separating them. The DNA for the CDR3 is TGTGCCAGCAGTTTTGGGGGGCCCTACGAGCAGTACGTC. It encodes CASSFGGPYEQYV.

This sequence joins TRBV5-5 and TRBJ2-5; 12 nucleotides match TRBD2. The CDR3 spans 16 residues. Germline CDR1 and CDR2: SGHKS and YYEKEE (reference sequence). V lost 4 bases to trimming and J lost 7 bases; unmatched junction nucleotides: 11. The CDR3 sequence is CASSRQLAGGSATQYF. The CDR3 DNA follows: TGTGCCAGCAGCCGCCAACTAGCGGGAGGATCGGCGACCCAGTACTTC.

J is TRBJ2-3 and V is TRBV4-1; 9 nucleotides agree with TRBD2. With V trimmed by 1 base and J by 4 bases, 12 bases remained unmatched. In germline, CDR1 is MGHRA, CDR2 YSYEKL. CDR3 size: 18 residues. The CDR3 DNA follows: TGCGCCAGCAGCCAAGCCCCCATAGGAGCGGGAGGCGCAGATACGCAGTATTTT. This translates into CASSQAPIGAGGADTQYF.

This clonotype appeared many times. The chain joins TRBV5-1 to TRBJ2-5; 10 nucleotides align to TRBD2. The V segment lost 2 bases and the J segment 3 bases; nucleotides outside the gene matches: 4. Looked up from germline, CDR1 is SGHRS and CDR2 is YFSETQ. This CDR3 contains 15 residues. The CDR3 DNA reads as TGCGCCAGCAGCTTCTTAAGCGGGAGGGAAGAGACCCAGTACTTC. Translated, it gives CASSFLSGREETQYF.

The V gene is TRBV7-9, the J gene TRBJ2-1, with 7 bases matching TRBD2. V shed 0 bases, J shed 2 bases, and the junction held 7 bases outside the gene matches. Germline values: CDR1 SEHNR, CDR2 FQNEAQ (reference sequence). The CDR3 loop spans 17 amino acids. CDR3 DNA: TGTGCCAGCAGCTTAGCGGCACTAGCGCCACCCTACAATGAGCAGTTCTTC. Protein: CASSLAALAPPYNEQFF.

This clonotype was seen a few times. V and J are TRBV20-1 and TRBJ2-1; D may be TRBD2 (6 bases). CDR1 DFQATT and CDR2 SNEGSKA come from the germline V gene (reference sequence). V lost 2 bases and J lost 12, with 11 bases in between. The CDR3 covers 11 residues. The CDR3 coding sequence is TGCAGTGCTAGACTAGCGTCAGGGCAGTTCTTC. Encoded protein: CSARLASGQFF.

This clonotype has ten or more counts. The gene calls are TRBV29-1 and TRBJ2-3; 10 bases agree with TRBD2. The CDR3 runs to 14 residues. CDR1 is SQVTM, CDR2 ANQGSEA, per germline. The junction had 3 bases not matched to a gene; V was cut back by 5 bases and J by 1 base. The CDR3 region is CSVSGTSGTDTQYF. Written as DNA, the CDR3 is TGCAGCGTTTCCGGGACTAGCGGCACAGATACGCAGTATTTT.

The V and J genes are TRBV5-6 and TRBJ2-7; no clear D. The length of the CDR3 is 14 residues. The germline V and J ends were trimmed by 0 bases and 7 bases, with 14 bases remaining between them. From germline, CDR1 is SGHDT and CDR2 YYEEEE. CDR3: CASSLGLVGEEQYV. CDR3 nucleotides: TGTGCCAGCAGCTTGGGGCTCGTAGGCGAAGAGCAGTACGTC.

The chain is built from TRBV29-1 and TRBJ1-3; unclear D gene. Germline V lookup: CDR1 SQVTM, CDR2 ANQGSEA. The CDR3 loop spans 12 amino acids. Trimming pared 4 bases from V and 3 bases from J, leaving 7 bases between. Here the CDR3 reads CSVATFGNTIYF. The CDR3 DNA reads TGCAGCGTTGCAACGTTTGGAAACACCATATATTTT. Supplemented by reference TRBV29-1 and TRBJ1-3, the full variable domain reads SAVISQKPSRDICQRGTSLTIQCQVDSQVTMMFWYRQQPGQSLTLIATANQGSEATYESGFVIDKFPISRPNLTFSTLTVSNMSPEDSSIYLCSVATFGNTIYFGEGSWLTVV.

This clonotype was counted many times. This rearrangement joins TRBV2 to TRBJ2-1; 7 nucleotides agree with TRBD2. Germline trimming cut 7 bases from V and 13 bases from J; bases unmatched to any gene: 13. The germline V gene encodes CDR1 SNHLY and CDR2 FYNNEI. The CDR3 sequence is 13 residues long. CDR3 in DNA: TGTGCCAGCATTGATCTACGGGGAGGGCCACAGTTCTTC. It codes for CASIDLRGGPQFF.

This sequence joins TRBV7-9 and TRBJ2-3; 8 bases line up with TRBD2. Germline V CDR1 and CDR2: SEHNR, FQNEAQ (reference sequence). The CDR3 length is 16 residues. Unmatched junction bases numbered 6, after V lost 2 bases and J lost 2 bases. CDR3 sequence: CASSLRGGGNTDTQYF. CDR3 DNA sequence: TGTGCCAGCAGCTTACGGGGCGGGGGGAACACAGATACGCAGTATTTT.

In this sample, this clonotype turned up a few times. The chain employs TRBV7-2 and TRBJ2-7; maybe TRBD2 (6 bases). Germline V gene data show CDR1 as SGHTA and CDR2 as FQGNSA. CDR3 length: 14 residues. Deletions cut 3 bases from V and 2 bases from J, with 11 bases between. CDR3 DNA: TGTGCCAGCAGCTTGGGACTGGAAACCTACGAGCAGTACTTC. Its protein is CASSLGLETYEQYF.

The rearrangement links TRBV30 to TRBJ2-5; D uncertain. Germline assignment: CDR1 GTSNPN and CDR2 SVGIG (reference sequence). V was shortened by 3 bases and J by 3 bases, with 11 bases between the two germline ends. The CDR3 consists of 13 residues. CDR3 coding DNA: TGTGCCTGGAGAAGCAGGATAAAAGAGACCCAGTACTTC. Encoded protein: CAWRSRIKETQYF.

This clonotype was seen a few times. The chain uses TRBV6-5 and TRBJ2-2, with 8 bases that match TRBD1. The germline V gene encodes CDR1 MNHEY and CDR2 SVGAGI. The CDR3 contains 15 residues. V gave up 4 bases and J gave up 3 bases; unmatched junction bases: 4. The chain's CDR3 is CASSLDRADTGELFF. CDR3 in DNA: TGTGCCAGCAGTTTGGACAGGGCCGACACCGGGGAGCTGTTTTTT.

This clonotype has at least ten counts. The rearrangement uses TRBV12-3 or TRBV12-4 and TRBJ1-2; 8 bases align to TRBD1. The CDR3 runs 14 residues. V shed 2 bases, J shed 7 bases, and the junction held 6 bases outside the gene matches. The CDR3 DNA follows: TGTGCCAGCAGTTTACAGCAGGGGGCATTTGGCTACACCTTC. Its translation: CASSLQQGAFGYTF.

The V and J genes are TRBV29-1 and TRBJ2-2, with TRBD2 as a possible D gene (7 bases). Germline V lookup: CDR1 SQVTM, CDR2 ANQGSEA. The CDR3 is 14 amino acids. V lost 6 bases, J lost 1 base, and 12 bases lay in between. The CDR3 nucleotides read TGCAGCGTGCTCGGGGGGCAGAACACCGGGGAGCTGTTTTTT. Its protein is CSVLGGQNTGELFF.

In its sample, this clonotype was seen many times. This chain joins TRBV20-1 and TRBJ1-1, with TRBD1 as a possible D gene (6 bases). The germline V gene has CDR1 DFQATT and CDR2 SNEGSKA (reference sequence). There are 13 residues in the CDR3. The V end was cut by 6 bases, the J end by 3 bases, with 14 bases between. CDR3 amino acids: CSAKGYRDTEAFF. The DNA for the CDR3 is TGCAGTGCCAAGGGTTACAGGGACACTGAAGCTTTCTTT.

This chain links TRBV12-3 or TRBV12-4 with TRBJ2-1; maybe TRBD2 (6 bases). The CDR3 spans 15 residues. Trimming shortened V by 6 bases and J by 5 bases, and 17 bases separated the two germline ends. CDR3 nucleotides: TGTGCCAGCAGACGAAGGAGGGCAACAAACAATGAGCAGTTCTTC. This translates into CASRRRRATNNEQFF.

The genes are TRBV7-8 and TRBJ2-6, with D uncertain. Trimming shortened V by 3 bases and J by 1 base, and 10 bases separated the two germline ends. This CDR3 is built from 16 residues. Germline V gene lookup returns CDR1 SGHVS and CDR2 FQNEAQ. As DNA, the CDR3 is TGTGCCAGCAGCTTGCTAAGGCCTTCTGGGGCCAACGTCCTGACTTTC. This codes for CASSLLRPSGANVLTF.

V usage is TRBV30 and J usage is TRBJ1-2; the D is unclear. The germline V gene has CDR1 GTSNPN and CDR2 SVGIG (reference sequence). This CDR3 spans 12 amino acids. Trimming removed 0 bases at V and 8 bases at J, with 10 bases between. Here the CDR3 DNA reads TGTGCCTGGAGTGTTACACCCCAGGGCTACACCTTC. Its protein product is CAWSVTPQGYTF.